The entry that follows covers one T cell receptor (beta chain) sequence. Its antigen is still unknown. The sample belongs to a study of cytomegalovirus exposure and HLA in healthy donors. Study background: Falling in the Caucasian-associated ancestry cluster were about 83% of under 500 genotyped donors.

In the PCR, 60 Vbeta and 13 Jbeta primers were used. Only in-frame clones appear in the TCRdb table, and some are missing; sequencing was by immunoSEQ multiplex PCR. Here the sample spans some 180,000 clones, more than 65% being singletons. Study-level points and caveats: Sequencing likely caused a cluster of highly shared sequence variants. According to the study, roughly 160 TCR beta chains were cytomegalovirus-associated.

The sequencing sample was made of PBMCs. This TCR was recovered from a female donor in good health and CMV-seronegative.

Here the CDR3 DNA reads TGTGCCAGCAGTCCCGGGACAGGGGGCTACGAGCAGTACTTC. Protein: CASSPGTGGYEQYF. This chain connects TRBV7-8 to TRBJ2-5, with 11 bases aligning to TRBD1. Matching the DNA end better, TRBJ2-7 makes the J call doubtful. Germline CDR1 SGHVS, CDR2 FQNEAQ. The CDR3 length is 14 residues.